This TCR beta chain came from a study of blood T cells in healthy people across ages. Regarding the study as a whole: Long-lived donors exceeded aged donors in naive CD4+ cells and diversity.

In regard to this clonotype: Its antigen is unidentified.

Next came a second PCR, run for about 7 to 11 cycles, which used a sample-barcoded 5' primer along with a J-beta primer mix. Each sample provided no less than 3 million CDR3-containing paired-end reads. Using its own MiXCR run on the 5' RACE reads, TCRdb lists one record per CDR3 protein. The sample has roughly 930,000 distinct CDR3 sequences, roughly 52% seen once. Healthy individuals of Caucasian origin from Russia, aged 6 to 90, served as donors. The trim removed 5 bases at V and 8 bases at J, leaving 10 bases unmatched. Germline V lookup: CDR1 SGHTA, CDR2 FQGNSA. CDR3 length: 17 amino acids. This TCR was sampled from a man aged 30 to 45 in good health. The V and J genes are TRBV7-2 and TRBJ2-1, with 15 bases matching TRBD2. Source material: blood. The CDR3 protein is CASSPGGGLAGGYEQFF. As DNA, the CDR3 is TGTGCCAGCAGCCCAGGCGGGGGACTAGCGGGGGGCTATGAGCAGTTCTTC.